This T cell receptor (beta chain) stems from a study of blood T cell repertoires in COVID-19. V shed 5 bases, J shed 8 bases, and the junction held 8 bases outside the gene matches. The CDR3 extends over 14 amino acids. Per the germline V gene, CDR1 is MNHEY and CDR2 is SVGEGT. Method: immunoSEQ multiplex PCR; TCRdb's copy keeps in-frame clones and lacks some. Here the sample spans over 30,000 clones, 85% to 90% being singletons. Sequencing was done on a sample of peripheral blood. The chain employs TRBV6-2 or TRBV6-3 and TRBJ1-4; 7 bases map to TRBD1. The receptor was isolated from a woman in her 70s with active COVID-19. CDR3 amino acids: CASSLDRVGEKLFF. CDR3 bases: TGTGCCAGCAGTCTTGACAGGGTTGGGGAAAAACTGTTTTTT.